The present TCR beta chain was sequenced within a study of cytomegalovirus exposure and HLA in healthy donors. Study details: Roughly 77 million unique TCRs from HLA-typed donors made up an early data release.

The CDR3 runs 13 residues. Germline-derived CDR1 and CDR2 are MNHEY and SVGAGI. V was clipped by 6 bases and J by 7 bases; unmatched bases: 8. The PCR had 60 Vbeta and 13 Jbeta primers. Sequencing was performed with immunoSEQ multiplex PCR; in TCRdb, only in-frame clones are kept and a portion is missing. The table lists roughly 70,000 clones, approximately 82% of them singletons. The count of this clone is one. The sample taken for sequencing was PBMCs. The chain links TRBV6-5 to TRBJ1-1; TRBD1 matches 7 bases. The receptor was derived from a man between 18 and 29 years old in good health and CMV-seronegative. CDR3 DNA: TGTGCCAGCAGCCCGACAGGGATAAGTGAAGCTTTCTTT. As protein: CASSPTGISEAFF.